These 16 T cell receptor beta chains came from one sample sequenced in a study of spatial heterogeneity in lung cancer. These receptors' targets are unknown. TCRdb recomputed calls from the 5' RACE reads with MiXCR, one row per CDR3 protein. The sample yields about 3,300 distinct CDR3 sequences, under 8.5% seen once. Indicated time point: sample taken at primary tumor resection. General study results and limits: How many expanded intratumoral alpha and beta TCRs were present tracked the tumor mutation count, which was a count of nonsynonymous mutations.

The sequencing used lung tumor tissue, collected at surgery. The receptors were sampled from a male donor with early-stage non-small cell lung cancer.

This clonotype is medium-sized (0.01 to 0.1%) in the sample. The V call is TRBV12-3 or TRBV12-4, the J call TRBJ2-1; D gene unclear. Trimming took 6 bases from V and 2 from J, leaving 8 bases between them. The CDR3 loop spans 13 amino acids. CDR3 loop: CASRADTYNEQFF. For the CDR3, the DNA is TGTGCCAGCAGGGCCGACACCTACAATGAGCAGTTCTTC.

The chain couples TRBV20-1 to TRBJ2-3; either TRBD1 or TRBD2 may fit D (5 bases each). CDR3 length: 15 amino acids. Germline CDR1 DFQATT, CDR2 SNEGSKA (reference sequence). Trimming took 0 bases from V and 1 from J, leaving 11 bases between them. The CDR3 nucleotides are TGCAGTGCTAGAGATCCGGGGCGGCGCACAGATACGCAGTATTTT. As protein: CSARDPGRRTDTQYF.

This clonotype is labeled medium-sized. The J gene is TRBJ1-6, the V gene TRBV20-1; D uncertain. This CDR3 contains 16 residues. The V and J ends lost 4 bases and 0 bases respectively, with 13 bases between them. CDR1 and CDR2 from the germline V gene are DFQATT and SNEGSKA (reference sequence). In DNA form, the CDR3 reads TGCAGTGCTATGGAGGGCCGTACCTCCTATAATTCACCCCTCCACTTT. It is translated as CSAMEGRTSYNSPLHF.

This clonotype qualifies as medium-sized (0.01 to 0.1%). The V gene is TRBV7-8, the J gene TRBJ1-1, with D unclear. Germline V gene sequence: CDR1 SGHVS, CDR2 FQNEAQ. The CDR3 is 15 amino acids. The V gene lost 5 bases and the J gene lost 3 bases, with 16 bases spanning the gap. CDR3 sequence (DNA): TGTGCCAGCAGCCCAGATGTGGGTTTCGACACTGAAGCTTTCTTT. This encodes CASSPDVGFDTEAFF.

This clonotype was counted many times. The V call is TRBV21-1, the J call TRBJ2-5; the DNA was not used to check the table's D call, TRBD2. TRBV21-1 is an annotated pseudogene. This CDR3 region has 17 residues. CDR3 nucleotides: TGTGCCAGCAGCAAAAAGGAGCGGGGGGGCCGGGTAGAGACCCAGTACTTC. Translating gives CASSKKERGGRVETQYF.

This clonotype was found many times. The chain has TRBV29-1 and TRBJ1-4; D is perhaps TRBD1 (5 bases). V lost 7 bases to trimming and J lost 10 bases, with 19 bases between them. Germline-derived CDR1 and CDR2 are SQVTM and ANQGSEA. This CDR3 contains 13 residues. The CDR3 DNA reads as TGCAGCGCGGGACCGGGGACGAAGGGAAAACTGTTTTTT. Its translation: CSAGPGTKGKLFF.

In its sample, this clonotype was seen many times. The chain joins TRBV5-1 to TRBJ2-5; D unresolved. The CDR3 has 11 amino acids. Trimming left V 3 bases short and J 5 bases short, with 5 bases between. Germline values: CDR1 SGHRS, CDR2 YFSETQ. CDR3 nucleotide sequence: TGCGCCAGCAGCTCTGGGGAGACCCAGTACTTC. This translates into CASSSGETQYF.

This clonotype has only a few counts. The chain recombines TRBV6-2 or TRBV6-3 with TRBJ1-4; no definite D call. CDR1 and CDR2 (germline): MNHEY, SVGEGT. The ends were cut back, 2 bases at V and 5 bases at J, with 9 bases in the middle. This CDR3 has 14 residues. The CDR3 DNA sequence: TGTGCCAGCAGTTACAGGCCCTGGAATGAAAAACTGTTTTTT. The encoded protein is CASSYRPWNEKLFF.

This clonotype has more than one count but fewer than ten. This sequence joins TRBV2 and TRBJ2-5, with a weak D call TRBD1 (6 bases). The length of the CDR3 is 13 residues. Looked up from germline, CDR1 is SNHLY and CDR2 is FYNNEI. V was clipped by 8 bases and J by 5 bases, with 15 bases between them. The CDR3 protein is CASRQGPGETQYF. CDR3 bases: TGTGCCAGCCGGCAGGGGCCCGGTGAGACCCAGTACTTC.

The chain combines TRBV6-1 with TRBJ1-6, with 10 nucleotides matching TRBD1. V was clipped by 6 bases and J by 10 bases; unmatched bases: 6. Germline loops: CDR1 MNHNS, CDR2 SASEGT. The CDR3 totals 14 residues. Written as DNA, the CDR3 is TGTGCCAGCAGGACCGGGACAGGGGAATCACCCCTCCACTTT. This sequence encodes CASRTGTGESPLHF.

This chain joins TRBV18 and TRBJ2-3; D is ambiguous. The germline CDR1 and CDR2 sequences are KGHSH and LQKENI. V gave up 2 bases and J gave up 2 bases, with 8 bases separating them. This CDR3 comprises 14 residues. DNA of the CDR3: TGTGCCAGCTCACCAGGGAAAAACACAGATACGCAGTATTTT. It codes for CASSPGKNTDTQYF.

The V call is TRBV20-1, the J call TRBJ2-7; D is perhaps TRBD1 (6 bases). The CDR3 is 13 amino acids. Germline V gene data show CDR1 as DFQATT and CDR2 as SNEGSKA (reference sequence). Trimming pared 0 bases from V and 3 bases from J, leaving 9 bases between. CDR3: CSARDDRSYEQYF. The CDR3 DNA sequence: TGCAGTGCTAGAGATGACAGGAGCTACGAGCAGTACTTC.

The rearrangement joins TRBV7-3 to TRBJ1-1; no clear D. In germline, CDR1 is SGHTA, CDR2 FQGTGA. The CDR3 covers 16 residues. V lost 6 bases and J lost 1, with 18 bases in between. For the CDR3, the DNA is TGTGCCAGCAGGTTTAGTGTTACCCCGCAGAACACTGAAGCTTTCTTT. Translation: CASRFSVTPQNTEAFF.

This clonotype has only one observation. The chain employs TRBV9 and TRBJ2-5; tentative D call: TRBD1 (6 bases). In germline, CDR1 is SGDLS, CDR2 YYNGEE. This CDR3 is built from 14 residues. Trimming shortened V by 3 bases and J by 5 bases, and 14 bases separated the two germline ends. The CDR3 protein is CASSAEDRYETQYF. The CDR3 nucleotides are TGTGCCAGCAGCGCCGAGGACAGATACGAGACCCAGTACTTC.

CDR3 in DNA: TGTGCCAGCAGTTCCCCGGGCAGGGGGCGCCCCGGGGAGCTGTTTTTT. Translated, it gives CASSSPGRGRPGELFF. The V and J genes are TRBV27 and TRBJ2-2, with TRBD1 matching over 8 bases. Germline V gene data show CDR1 as MNHEY and CDR2 as SMNVEV (reference sequence). V trimming: 4 bases; J trimming: 6 bases; junction bases outside the gene matches: 10. The CDR3 extends over 16 amino acids.

The chain employs TRBV11-1 and TRBJ2-3; 14 nucleotides line up with TRBD2. Germline assignment: CDR1 SGHAT and CDR2 FQDESV (reference sequence). CDR3 length: 18 residues. J lost 3 bases, V lost 5 bases, and 10 bases had no gene match. CDR3 loop: CASSPGGTSGSWTDTQYF. CDR3 coding DNA: TGTGCCAGCAGCCCGGGCGGGACTAGCGGGAGTTGGACAGATACGCAGTATTTT.